Presented here are 7 T cell receptor beta chains from one specimen sequenced in a study of T cells in Graves' hyperthyroidism and ophthalmopathy. Amplification of TCR beta CDR3 regions was performed using RNA transcripts as template. Carried out on the TCR CDR3, a first-round RT-PCR used the HTBI primer set. A single record per CDR3 protein comes from TCRdb applying MiXCR to the multiplex PCR reads. The sample contains a few hundred thousand distinct CDR3 sequences, 13% to 15% of which appear only once. Material: blood. All receptors come from a woman aged 40 to 50 with Graves' hyperthyroidism that later progressed to Graves' ophthalmopathy.

This clonotype occurred many times. The chain has TRBV18 and TRBJ1-3; possibly TRBD1 for D (6 bases). V was trimmed by 2 bases and J by 4 bases, leaving 6 bases between them. Germline CDR1 KGHSH, CDR2 LQKENI. The CDR3 runs to 13 residues. The CDR3 here is CASSPGTGNTIYF. CDR3 bases: TGTGCCAGCTCACCAGGGACAGGAAACACCATATATTTT. The full variable domain, rest sourced from reference TRBV18 and TRBJ1-3, is NAGVMQNPRHLVRRRGQEARLRCSPMKGHSHVYWYRQLPEEGLKFMVYLQKENIIDESGMPKERFSAEFPKEGPSILRIQQVVRGDSAAYFCASSPGTGNTIYFGEGSWLTVV.

This clonotype was counted many times. The rearrangement links TRBV5-1 to TRBJ2-1; D ambiguous. CDR3 length equals 15 residues. The germline V gene has CDR1 SGHRS and CDR2 YFSETQ. V was shortened by 0 bases and J by 5 bases, with 12 bases between the two germline ends. CDR3 bases: TGCGCCAGCAGCTTGGTTGGTCCCCCGAACAATGAGCAGTTCTTC. Protein product: CASSLVGPPNNEQFF.

V and J are TRBV2 and TRBJ1-5; D unclear. CDR3 length equals 13 residues. Between the trimmed V and J ends, which lost 1 base and 5 bases, there was a span of 6 bases. Germline V lookup: CDR1 SNHLY, CDR2 FYNNEI. This CDR3 reads CASSEGSHQPQHF. The DNA for the CDR3 is TGTGCCAGCAGTGAAGGGAGTCATCAGCCCCAGCATTTT. The full variable domain, with the rest looked up from reference TRBV2 and TRBJ1-5, is EPEVTQTPSHQVTQMGQEVILRCVPISNHLYFYWYRQILGQKVEFLVSFYNNEISEKSEIFDDQFSVERPDGSNFTLKIRSTKLEDSAMYFCASSEGSHQPQHFGDGTRLSIL.

This clonotype was counted between two and nine times. The junction and the germline gene differ at one end; a read error may be behind it. This chain connects TRBV29-1 to TRBJ2-1; possibly TRBD2 for D (5 bases). The CDR3 has 17 residues. CDR1 and CDR2 (germline): SQVTM, ANQGSEA. As DNA, the CDR3 is TGCGGCGTTGAAGAGCCGAAGACTATCCTCCCCTACAATGAGCAGTTCTTC. This sequence encodes CGVEEPKTILPYNEQFF.

Many counts were recorded for this clonotype. For the CDR3, the DNA is TGCAGCGTTGACAGGGGCTCAACTGAAGCTTTCTTT. It specifies CSVDRGSTEAFF. This chain links TRBV29-1 with TRBJ1-1, with D maybe TRBD1 (6 bases). Germline CDR1 is SQVTM and CDR2 is ANQGSEA. This CDR3 spans 12 amino acids. The V gene lost 3 bases and the J gene lost 5 bases, with 10 bases spanning the gap.

In its sample, this clonotype was seen many times. The chain links TRBV7-9 to TRBJ2-2; 8 bases fit TRBD2. CDR3 length equals 16 residues. The germline V gene has CDR1 SEHNR and CDR2 FQNEAQ (reference sequence). V shed 4 bases, J shed 2 bases, and the junction held 6 bases outside the gene matches. CDR3 bases: TGTGCCAGCAGCTCCCAAAGCGGGAGTAACACCGGGGAGCTGTTTTTT. Residues: CASSSQSGSNTGELFF.

This clonotype turned up a few times. The chain uses TRBV7-8 and TRBJ1-2; 10 bases match TRBD1. CDR3 size: 17 residues. Trimming removed 5 bases from V and 3 bases from J; junction bases left unmatched: 12. Per the germline V gene, CDR1 is SGHVS and CDR2 is FQNEAQ. CDR3 sequence: CASSPRDRGPSYYGYTF. CDR3 in DNA: TGTGCCAGCAGCCCCCGGGACAGGGGTCCTTCGTACTATGGCTACACCTTC.